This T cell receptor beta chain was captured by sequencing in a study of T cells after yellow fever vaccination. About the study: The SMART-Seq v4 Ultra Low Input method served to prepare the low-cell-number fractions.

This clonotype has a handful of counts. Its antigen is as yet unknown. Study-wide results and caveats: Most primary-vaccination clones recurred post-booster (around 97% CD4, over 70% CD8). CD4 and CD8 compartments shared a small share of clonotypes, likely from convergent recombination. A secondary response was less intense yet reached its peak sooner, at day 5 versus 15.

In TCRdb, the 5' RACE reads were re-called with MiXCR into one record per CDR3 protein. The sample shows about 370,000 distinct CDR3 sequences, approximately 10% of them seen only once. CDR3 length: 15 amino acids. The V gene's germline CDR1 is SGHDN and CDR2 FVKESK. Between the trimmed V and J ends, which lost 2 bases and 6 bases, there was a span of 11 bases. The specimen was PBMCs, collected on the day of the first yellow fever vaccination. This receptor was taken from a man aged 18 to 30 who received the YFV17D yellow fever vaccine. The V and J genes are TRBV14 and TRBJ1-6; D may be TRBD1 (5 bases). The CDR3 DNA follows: TGTGCCAGCAGCCAATGGGGCGGTATTAATTCACCCCTCCACTTT. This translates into CASSQWGGINSPLHF.